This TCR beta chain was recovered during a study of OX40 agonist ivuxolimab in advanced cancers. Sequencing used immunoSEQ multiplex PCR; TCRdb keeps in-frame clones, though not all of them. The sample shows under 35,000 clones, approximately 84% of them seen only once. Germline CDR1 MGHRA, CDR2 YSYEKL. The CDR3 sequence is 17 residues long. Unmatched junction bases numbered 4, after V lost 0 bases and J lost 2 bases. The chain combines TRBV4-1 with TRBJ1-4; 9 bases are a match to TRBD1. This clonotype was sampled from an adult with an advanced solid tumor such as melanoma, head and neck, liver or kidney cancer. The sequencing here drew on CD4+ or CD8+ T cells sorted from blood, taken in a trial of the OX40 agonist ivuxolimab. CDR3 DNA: TGCGCCAGCAGCCAAGAAGGTACAGGGGGCACTAATGAAAAACTGTTTTTT. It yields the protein CASSQEGTGGTNEKLFF.